This T cell receptor (beta chain) stems from a study of PD-1 blockade in classical Hodgkin lymphoma. Broader study findings: Compared with healthy donors, newly diagnosed patients reportedly showed lower baseline TCR diversity.

CDR3 length: 10 amino acids. V lost 8 bases to trimming and J lost 6 bases, with 5 bases between them. Germline-derived CDR1 and CDR2 are LNHDA and SQIVND (reference sequence). The time point is: newly diagnosed, previously untreated cHL patient sample. Regarding this clone: Its specificity is not known.

The table came from immunoSEQ multiplex PCR; TCRdb's copy has only in-frame clones and leaves some out. The table shows 70,000 or so clones, with 85% to 95% occurring only once. The material sequenced was peripheral blood mononuclear cells (PBMCs). This chain uses TRBV19 with TRBJ2-1; no clear D. The TCR originated in a human donor with classical Hodgkin lymphoma. CDR3 DNA sequence: TGTGCCAGTTATGGCAATGAGCAGTTCTTC. Amino acid sequence: CASYGNEQFF.